Each of the 29 T cell receptor beta chains below was sequenced from the same sample in a study of cytomegalovirus exposure and HLA in healthy donors. The PCR employed 60 Vbeta primers together with 13 Jbeta primers. Here immunoSEQ multiplex PCR was the method, and the copy in TCRdb shows in-frame clones only, minus some. The sample consists of some 200,000 clones, 75% to 85% of them appearing once. Material: PBMCs. The receptor set was obtained from a woman aged 55-69 years in good health and CMV-seropositive.

The chain links TRBV7-2 to TRBJ1-2; D call uncertain. Deletions cut 0 bases from V and 7 bases from J, with 6 bases between. CDR1 is SGHTA and CDR2 is FQGNSA in the germline V gene. CDR3 length: 12 amino acids. The chain's CDR3 is CASSLASLGYTF. The CDR3 DNA sequence: TGTGCCAGCAGCTTAGCTTCCCTTGGCTACACCTTC.

This clone has more than one count but fewer than ten. The chain links TRBV19 to TRBJ2-6, with D possibly TRBD1 on 6 matching bases. CDR1 is LNHDA and CDR2 is SQIVND in the germline V gene (reference sequence). Trimming removed 4 bases from V and 0 bases from J, with 10 bases in between. CDR3 size: 16 residues. The DNA of the CDR3 is TGTGCCAGTAGTAGGGGGCCACACTCTGGGGCCAACGTCCTGACTTTC. It codes for CASSRGPHSGANVLTF.

V gene TRBV28 combines with J gene TRBJ2-3, with 13 bases aligning to TRBD2. The trim removed 5 bases at V and 6 bases at J, leaving 11 bases unmatched. The CDR3 length is 17 residues. Germline-derived CDR1 and CDR2 are MDHEN and SYDVKM. The DNA of the CDR3 is TGTGCCAGCAGTCTGGGACTAGCGGGAAGGGTCTGGGATACGCAGTATTTT. Encoded protein: CASSLGLAGRVWDTQYF.

J is TRBJ1-4 and V is TRBV6-1; no clear D. The V gene lost 3 bases and the J gene lost 3 bases, with 11 bases spanning the gap. The CDR3 spans 15 residues. Germline V gene sequence: CDR1 MNHNS, CDR2 SASEGT. CDR3 sequence: CASSEALQSNEKLFF. As DNA, the CDR3 is TGTGCCAGCAGTGAGGCCCTACAGTCTAATGAAAAACTGTTTTTT.

V usage is TRBV2 and J usage is TRBJ2-2, with D maybe TRBD2 (6 bases). Germline loops: CDR1 SNHLY, CDR2 FYNNEI. This CDR3 region has 17 residues. Trimming left V 9 bases short and J 2 bases short, with 22 bases between. The CDR3 nucleotides are TGTGCCAGACCCTCGAAGGGGACTCGCGGAAACACCGGGGAGCTGTTTTTT. Translating gives CARPSKGTRGNTGELFF.

The chain has TRBV25-1 and TRBJ1-5, with 9 bases aligning to TRBD1. From germline, CDR1 is MGHDK and CDR2 SYGVNS. The CDR3 extends over 16 amino acids. V shed 8 bases and J 0 bases; nucleotides not matched to a gene: 8. CDR3 amino acids: CASQPGTGSSNQPQHF. The CDR3 coding sequence is TGTGCCAGCCAACCCGGGACAGGGTCTAGCAATCAGCCCCAGCATTTT.

The chain uses TRBV28 and TRBJ1-5, with D possibly TRBD1 on 6 matching bases. This CDR3 spans 15 amino acids. Germline V lookup: CDR1 MDHEN, CDR2 SYDVKM. V lost 2 bases, J lost 5 bases, and 13 bases lay in between. This chain's CDR3 is CASSLQTGDYQPQHF. The CDR3 DNA follows: TGTGCCAGCAGTTTACAGACAGGTGACTATCAGCCCCAGCATTTT.

The rearrangement links TRBV19 to TRBJ1-5, with no clear D. The ends were cut back, 3 bases at V and 6 bases at J, with 12 bases in the middle. The CDR3 runs to 14 residues. Germline V gene sequence: CDR1 LNHDA, CDR2 SQIVND (reference sequence). Written as DNA, the CDR3 is TGTGCCAGTAGTATTACCGGGTTGAGTCAGCCCCAGCATTTT. It specifies CASSITGLSQPQHF.

The count of this clone is one. The chain links TRBV6-5 to TRBJ2-7; 7 nucleotides line up with TRBD1. The V gene's germline CDR1 is MNHEY and CDR2 SVGAGI. V trimming: 2 bases; J trimming: 5 bases; junction bases outside the gene matches: 6. This CDR3 has 14 amino acids. CDR3 sequence (DNA): TGTGCCAGCAGTTACCTACAGGGGTTACACGAGCAGTACTTC. This gives the protein CASSYLQGLHEQYF.

V and J are TRBV13 and TRBJ2-7; 8 positions match TRBD1. Germline loops: CDR1 PRHDT, CDR2 FYEKMQ (reference sequence). V shed 5 bases and J 5 bases; nucleotides not matched to a gene: 8. The CDR3 loop spans 14 amino acids. For the CDR3, the DNA is TGTGCCAGCAGCCTAAACAGGGGGAGCCACGAGCAGTACTTC. Translating gives CASSLNRGSHEQYF.

Regarding this clone: Germline is not matched at one junction end, which may reflect a read error. The CDR3 spells CASTEIMNTEAFF. The CDR3 DNA is TGTGCCAGCACTGAAATCATGAACACTGAAGCTTTCTTT. The chain employs TRBV6-1 and TRBJ1-1; the D is unclear. The germline CDR1 and CDR2 sequences are MNHNS and SASEGT. The CDR3 loop spans 13 amino acids.

The V and J genes are TRBV7-9 and TRBJ1-4; D may be TRBD1 (6 bases). The CDR3 has 15 amino acids. Germline CDR1 SEHNR, CDR2 FQNEAQ (reference sequence). Trimming stripped 3 bases from V and 1 base from J, with 9 bases between. CDR3 nucleotide sequence: TGTGCCAGCAGCTTCTGGGGGCGAACTAATGAAAAACTGTTTTTT. This encodes CASSFWGRTNEKLFF.

V usage is TRBV18 and J usage is TRBJ2-7; TRBD1 matches at 7 bases. The trim removed 0 bases at V and 0 bases at J, leaving 8 bases unmatched. Germline V gene data show CDR1 as KGHSH and CDR2 as LQKENI. The CDR3 is 17 amino acids. The chain's CDR3 is CASSPPRTGVSSYEQYF. Here the CDR3 DNA reads TGTGCCAGCTCACCACCGAGAACAGGGGTAAGCTCCTACGAGCAGTACTTC.

Worth noting for this clone: At one of its ends the junction is not consistent with the germline gene, which may arise from a read error. This chain joins TRBV7-9 and TRBJ2-2; TRBD1 aligns across 7 bases. The CDR3 has 16 amino acids. CDR1 SEHNR and CDR2 FQNEAQ come from the germline V gene (reference sequence). The CDR3 DNA sequence: TGTTCCAGCAGCCTGGCCCGGGACAGCATCACCGGGGAGCTGTTTTTT. This translates into CSSSLARDSITGELFF.

V usage is TRBV28 and J usage is TRBJ1-1; possible D gene TRBD1, 6 bases. The V gene lost 5 bases and the J gene lost 0 bases, with 10 bases spanning the gap. This CDR3 is 14 amino acids long. CDR1 MDHEN and CDR2 SYDVKM come from the germline V gene. DNA for the CDR3: TGTGCCAGCAGTCCGGGACATATGAACACTGAAGCTTTCTTT. Its protein product is CASSPGHMNTEAFF.

V gene TRBV15 combines with J gene TRBJ1-4; maybe TRBD1 (5 bases). Germline loops: CDR1 LNHNV, CDR2 YYDKDF (reference sequence). Trimming removed 5 bases at V and 3 bases at J, with 10 bases between. The CDR3 sequence is 14 residues long. CDR3 sequence reads: CATSGRVPNEKLFF. CDR3 sequence (DNA): TGTGCCACCAGCGGCAGGGTGCCTAATGAAAAACTGTTTTTT.

The gene calls are TRBV5-1 and TRBJ1-1, with TRBD1 matching 9 bases. J gave up 4 bases and V 4 bases, and 14 bases lay outside the gene matches. The germline CDR1 and CDR2 sequences are SGHRS and YFSETQ. The CDR3 runs 17 residues. The CDR3 sequence is CASSERPGTGIATEAFF. The CDR3 coding sequence is TGCGCCAGCAGCGAACGTCCCGGGACAGGGATTGCCACTGAAGCTTTCTTT. The whole variable domain, remainder taken from reference TRBV5-1 and TRBJ1-1, is KAGVTQTPRYLIKTRGQQVTLSCSPISGHRSVSWYQQTPGQGLQFLFEYFSETQRNKGNFPGRFSGRQFSNSRSEMNVSTLELGDSALYLCASSERPGTGIATEAFFGQGTRLTVV.

The chain recombines TRBV19 with TRBJ2-7; 10 positions match TRBD1. CDR1 LNHDA and CDR2 SQIVND come from the germline V gene (reference sequence). The CDR3 runs 14 residues. J lost 4 bases, V lost 4 bases, and 4 bases had no gene match. CDR3 protein: CASSRQGASYEQYF. CDR3 coding DNA: TGTGCCAGTAGTAGACAGGGGGCTTCGTACGAGCAGTACTTC.

The CDR3 region has the DNA TGCGCCATCCTAAGGGAGGGAACCCTTTTGGGCAATGAGCAGTTCTTC. It translates to CAILREGTLLGNEQFF. The gene calls are TRBV10-1 and TRBJ2-1; 7 bases align to TRBD2. The junction had 18 bases not matched to a gene; V was cut back by 10 bases and J by 6 bases. The CDR3 sequence is 16 residues long. CDR1 is WNHNN, CDR2 SYGVQD, per germline (reference sequence).

The chain uses TRBV6-5 and TRBJ2-5; a weak D match, TRBD2 (6 bases). The J call may be mistaken, given a closer DNA end match to TRBJ2-7. Germline lookup yields CDR1 MNHEY and CDR2 SVGAGI. The CDR3 has 15 residues. CDR3 region: CASSYSLSGAYEQYF. CDR3 bases: TGTGCCAGCAGTTACTCGCTTAGCGGAGCCTACGAGCAGTACTTC.

The J gene is TRBJ2-3, the V gene TRBV7-3; possible D gene TRBD1, 5 bases. The CDR3 has 17 residues. With 0 bases removed from V and 2 bases from J, the gap between germline ends came to 15 bases. Germline V CDR1 and CDR2: SGHTA, FQGTGA. CDR3 sequence (DNA): TGTGCCAGCAGCTTAACATCGTTGACAGCGAACACAGATACGCAGTATTTT. Translation gives CASSLTSLTANTDTQYF.

V usage is TRBV30 and J usage is TRBJ1-6; TRBD1 agrees at 7 bases. Germline loops: CDR1 GTSNPN, CDR2 SVGIG (reference sequence). With 5 bases clipped from V and 0 bases from J, the junction kept 10 bases outside the gene matches. This CDR3 contains 17 residues. The CDR3 DNA reads as TGTGCCTGGGAGGGACAGCGGGAGAGCTCCTATAATTCACCCCTCCACTTT. Its protein product is CAWEGQRESSYNSPLHF.

The chain combines TRBV5-1 with TRBJ2-2; 7 bases agree with TRBD2. This CDR3 has 15 amino acids. Per the germline V gene, CDR1 is SGHRS and CDR2 is YFSETQ. V lost 4 bases, J lost 0 bases, and 3 bases stayed unmatched. This CDR3 reads CASSGEGPNTGELFF. The CDR3 coding sequence is TGCGCCAGCAGCGGGGAGGGCCCGAACACCGGGGAGCTGTTTTTT.

As regards this clone: Germline and junction disagree at one end, which may indicate a read error. The chain is built from TRBV5-4 and TRBJ2-7; D possibly corresponds to TRBD1 (5 bases). This CDR3 spans 14 amino acids. Germline values: CDR1 SGHNT, CDR2 YYREEE (reference sequence). The CDR3 sequence is CASSLGGSGAQGDF. In DNA, the CDR3 is TGTGCCAGCAGCTTGGGGGGATCTGGAGCTCAAGGGGACTTC.

The V gene is TRBV5-1, the J gene TRBJ1-4; TRBD1 agrees at 9 bases. The germline V gene has CDR1 SGHRS and CDR2 YFSETQ. V gave up 2 bases and J gave up 11 bases; unmatched junction bases: 16. This CDR3 comprises 17 residues. The chain's CDR3 is CASSFGVPGQGSWKLFF. CDR3 nucleotides: TGCGCCAGCAGCTTTGGGGTTCCGGGACAGGGCTCGTGGAAACTGTTTTTT.

The chain joins TRBV20-1 to TRBJ1-2; possible D gene TRBD1, 5 bases. V was pared by 6 bases and J by 7 bases, with 9 bases between. This CDR3 is built from 10 residues. CDR1 is DFQATT, CDR2 SNEGSKA, per germline (reference sequence). The chain's CDR3 is CSAPGGGYTF. The CDR3 coding sequence is TGCAGTGCACCCGGGGGTGGCTACACCTTC.

V gene TRBV5-1 combines with J gene TRBJ1-1; 8 bases line up with TRBD1. J gave up 6 bases and V 4 bases, and 8 bases lay outside the gene matches. Germline assignment: CDR1 SGHRS and CDR2 YFSETQ. The CDR3 extends over 14 amino acids. CDR3 in DNA: TGCGCCAGCAGCACCGGGACAGGATCCTCTGAAGCTTTCTTT. This encodes CASSTGTGSSEAFF.

V is TRBV20-1 and J is TRBJ2-1; weak D call: TRBD2 (5 bases). The CDR3 is 10 residues long. Germline V lookup: CDR1 DFQATT, CDR2 SNEGSKA (reference sequence). V was clipped by 4 bases and J by 8 bases, with 6 bases between them. Written as DNA, the CDR3 is TGCAGTGCTAAACTAGATGAGCAGTTCTTC. It specifies CSAKLDEQFF.

The rearrangement links TRBV19 to TRBJ2-5; 7 positions match TRBD2. The CDR3 extends over 13 amino acids. CDR1 and CDR2 from the germline V gene are LNHDA and SQIVND (reference sequence). V trimming: 7 bases; J trimming: 4 bases; junction bases outside the gene matches: 6. CDR3 sequence: CASTNLAGETQYF. In nucleotides, the CDR3 is TGTGCCAGTACCAACTTAGCGGGAGAGACCCAGTACTTC.